This T cell receptor beta chain was sequenced during a study of T cell responses to AZD1222 COVID-19 vaccine. Study details: Second doses were pooled across both intervals (about 4 or about 12 weeks).

The CDR3 runs to 15 residues. CDR1 and CDR2 from the germline V gene are SGHAT and FQNNGV. V was clipped by 4 bases and J by 9 bases, with 19 bases between them. TCRdb's table, derived via immunoSEQ multiplex PCR, lists solely in-frame clones and lacks some. This sample has roughly 110,000 clones, with about 90% found just once. The chain combines TRBV11-2 with TRBJ2-1; D is perhaps TRBD1 or TRBD2 (6 bases each). The clonotype comes from an adult in good health. Specimen: peripheral blood, collected on day 0 of AZD1222 vaccination. CDR3 in DNA: TGTGCCAGCAGCTCCGGGGGCGGAAGTGTGGGTGAGCAGTTCTTC. Translated, it gives CASSSGGGSVGEQFF.